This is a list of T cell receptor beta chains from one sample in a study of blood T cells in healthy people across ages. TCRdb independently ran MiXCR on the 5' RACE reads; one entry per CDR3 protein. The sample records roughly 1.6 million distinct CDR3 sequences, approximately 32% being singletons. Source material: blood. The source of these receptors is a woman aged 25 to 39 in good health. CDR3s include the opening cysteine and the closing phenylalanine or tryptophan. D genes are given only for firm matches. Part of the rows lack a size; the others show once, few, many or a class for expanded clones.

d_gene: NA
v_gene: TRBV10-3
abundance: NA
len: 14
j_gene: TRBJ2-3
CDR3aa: CAITVGGRTDTQYF
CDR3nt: TGTGCCATCACGGTTGGGGGGCGCACAGATACGCAGTATTTT

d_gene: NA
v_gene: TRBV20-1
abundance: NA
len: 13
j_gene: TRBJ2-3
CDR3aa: CIGRRGLADTQYF
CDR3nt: TGCATTGGTCGGCGGGGGCTCGCAGATACGCAGTATTTT

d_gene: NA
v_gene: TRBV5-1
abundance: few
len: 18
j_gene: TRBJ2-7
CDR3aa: CASSSDPYSEMGSYEQYF
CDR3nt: TGCGCCAGCAGCTCAGATCCGTATTCCGAAATGGGGAGCTACGAGCAGTACTTC

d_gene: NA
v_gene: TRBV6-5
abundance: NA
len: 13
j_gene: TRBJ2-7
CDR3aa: CATQDGYSYEQYF
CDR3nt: TGTGCCACCCAGGACGGATACTCCTACGAGCAGTACTTC

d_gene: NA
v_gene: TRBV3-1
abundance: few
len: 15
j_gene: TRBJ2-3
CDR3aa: CASSQASVSTDTQYF
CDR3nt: TGTGCCAGCAGCCAAGCGTCGGTCAGCACAGATACGCAGTATTTT

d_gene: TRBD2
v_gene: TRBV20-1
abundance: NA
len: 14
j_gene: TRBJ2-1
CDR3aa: CSARQAGGRNEQFF
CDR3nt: TGCAGTGCTAGACAAGCGGGGGGCCGAAATGAGCAGTTCTTC

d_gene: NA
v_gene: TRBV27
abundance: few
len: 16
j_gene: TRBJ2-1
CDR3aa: CASSRRWDARYNEQFF
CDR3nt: TGTGCCAGCAGCCGTCGGTGGGACGCGAGATACAATGAGCAGTTCTTC

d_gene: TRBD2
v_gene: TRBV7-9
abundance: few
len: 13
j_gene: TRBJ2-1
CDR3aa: CASSTGTSHEQFF
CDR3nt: TGTGCCAGCAGCACGGGGACTAGTCATGAGCAGTTCTTC

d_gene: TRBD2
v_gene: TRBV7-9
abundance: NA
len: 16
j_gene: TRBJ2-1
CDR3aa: CASSLVAGVGCNEQFF
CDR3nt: TGTGCCAGCAGCTTAGTAGCGGGAGTAGGGTGCAATGAGCAGTTCTTC

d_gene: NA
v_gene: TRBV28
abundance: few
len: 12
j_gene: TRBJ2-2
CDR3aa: CATSGFAGERFF
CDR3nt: TGTGCCACTAGTGGTTTCGCCGGGGAGCGGTTTTTT

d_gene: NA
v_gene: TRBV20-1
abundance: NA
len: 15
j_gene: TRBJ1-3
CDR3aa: CSASGQSYSGNTIYF
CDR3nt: TGCAGTGCTAGTGGACAGAGCTACTCTGGAAACACCATATATTTT

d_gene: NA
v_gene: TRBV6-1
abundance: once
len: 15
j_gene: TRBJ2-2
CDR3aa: CASSEASAGSRELFF
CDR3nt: TGTGCCAGCAGTGAAGCGTCGGCAGGGTCCAGGGAGCTGTTTTTT

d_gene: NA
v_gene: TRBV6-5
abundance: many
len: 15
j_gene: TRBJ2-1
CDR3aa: CASSRGTLSYNEQFF
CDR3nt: TGTGCCAGCAGTAGGGGGACCCTCTCCTACAATGAGCAGTTCTTC

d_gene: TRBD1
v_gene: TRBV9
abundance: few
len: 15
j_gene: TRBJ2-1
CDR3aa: CASSPGGQVTNEQFF
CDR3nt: TGTGCCAGCAGCCCAGGGGGCCAGGTGACGAATGAGCAGTTCTTC

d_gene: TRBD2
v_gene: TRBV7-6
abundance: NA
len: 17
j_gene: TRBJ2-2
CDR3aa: CASSSGPSGGAAGELFF
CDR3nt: TGTGCCAGCAGCAGCGGCCCTAGCGGGGGGGCCGCCGGGGAGCTGTTTTTT

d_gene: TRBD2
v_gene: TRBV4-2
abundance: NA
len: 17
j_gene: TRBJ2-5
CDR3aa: CASSQLRKRGVQETQYF
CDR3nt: TGTGCCAGCAGCCAACTTCGAAAGCGGGGGGTACAAGAGACCCAGTACTTC

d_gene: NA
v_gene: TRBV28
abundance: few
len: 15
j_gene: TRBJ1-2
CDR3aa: CASSLRDAGEGGYTF
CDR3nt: TGTGCCAGCAGTTTACGGGACGCTGGGGAAGGTGGCTACACCTTC

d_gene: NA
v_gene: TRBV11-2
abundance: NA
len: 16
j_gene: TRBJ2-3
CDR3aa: CASSPLLRTDTDTQYF
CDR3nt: TGTGCCAGCAGCCCCCTTCTAAGGACAGACACAGATACGCAGTATTTT

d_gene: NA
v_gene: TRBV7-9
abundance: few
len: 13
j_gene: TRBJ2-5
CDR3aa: CASSRLELETQYF
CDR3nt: TGTGCCAGCAGTCGACTAGAGTTGGAGACCCAGTACTTC

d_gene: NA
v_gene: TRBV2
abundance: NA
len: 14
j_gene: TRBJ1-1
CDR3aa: CASSEEAGWTEAFF
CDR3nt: TGTGCCAGCAGTGAAGAAGCAGGGTGGACTGAAGCTTTCTTT

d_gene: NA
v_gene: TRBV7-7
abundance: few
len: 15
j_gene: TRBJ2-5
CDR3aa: CASSLVASAKETQYF
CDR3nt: TGTGCCAGCAGCTTAGTGGCGAGTGCTAAAGAGACCCAGTACTTC

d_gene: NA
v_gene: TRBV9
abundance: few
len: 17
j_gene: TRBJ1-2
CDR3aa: CASSAPDRRESSYGYTF
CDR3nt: TGTGCCAGCAGCGCCCCCGACAGGCGGGAGTCTAGCTATGGCTACACCTTC

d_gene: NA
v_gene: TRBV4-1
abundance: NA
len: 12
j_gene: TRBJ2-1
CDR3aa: CASSQDGSEQFF
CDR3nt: TGCGCCAGCAGCCAAGATGGGTCGGAGCAGTTCTTC

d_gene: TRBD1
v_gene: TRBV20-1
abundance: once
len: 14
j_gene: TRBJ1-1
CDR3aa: CSATPDRVGTEAFF
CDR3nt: TGCAGTGCAACCCCCGACAGGGTAGGCACTGAAGCTTTCTTT

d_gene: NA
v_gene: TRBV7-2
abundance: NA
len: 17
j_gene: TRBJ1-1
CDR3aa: CASSLVPSSIKNTEAFF
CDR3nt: TGTGCCAGCAGCTTAGTTCCCAGCAGCATCAAGAACACTGAAGCTTTCTTT

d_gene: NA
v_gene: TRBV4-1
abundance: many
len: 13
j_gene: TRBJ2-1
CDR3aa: CASSQEAYNEQFF
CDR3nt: TGCGCCAGCAGCCAGGAGGCTTACAATGAGCAGTTCTTC

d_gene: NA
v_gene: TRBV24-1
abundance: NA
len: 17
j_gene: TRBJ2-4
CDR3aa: CATSDPTPYLAKNIQYF
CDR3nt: TGTGCCACCAGTGACCCGACCCCTTATCTAGCCAAAAACATTCAGTACTTC

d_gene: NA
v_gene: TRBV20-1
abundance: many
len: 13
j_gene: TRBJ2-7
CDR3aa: CSARGPIAYEQYF
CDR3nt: TGCAGTGCAAGGGGACCGATCGCCTACGAGCAGTACTTC